Listed below are T cell receptor beta chains from one sample, sequenced in a study of T cell responses to AZD1222 COVID-19 vaccine. Data came from immunoSEQ multiplex PCR; TCRdb stores just in-frame clones and leaves some out. This sample has roughly 34,000 clones, with around nine tenths found just once. The material sequenced was peripheral blood, taken on day 0 of AZD1222 vaccination. These receptors were collected from an adult in good health. Both conserved end residues are part of each CDR3. The D gene is left open where the match is weak. The size of a clone is reported for some rows only, either as once, few or many, or as a class for expanded clones.

>TRBD1|TRBV3-1/TRBV3-2|TRBJ1-5|.|15
CASSQGAGGNQPQHF
TGTGCCAGCAGCCAAGGGGCAGGGGGTAATCAGCCCCAGCATTTT
>TRBD1|TRBV6-6|TRBJ1-4|.|14
CASSPGTEAEKLFF
TGTGCCAGCAGCCCCGGGACAGAGGCCGAAAAACTGTTTTTT
>.|TRBV29-1|TRBJ1-1|few|15
CSVEDQAQGYTEAFF
TGCAGCGTTGAAGATCAGGCACAGGGTTACACTGAAGCTTTCTTT
>.|TRBV5-1|TRBJ2-7|few|14
CASRSGGRSYEQYF
TGCGCCAGCCGTTCGGGGGGCCGTTCTTACGAGCAGTACTTC
>.|TRBV9|TRBJ2-5|.|14
CASSVGIPPETQYF
TGTGCCAGCAGCGTAGGTATCCCCCCAGAGACCCAGTACTTC
>TRBD2|TRBV10-1|TRBJ2-1|.|14
CASSGGSSYNEQFF
TGCGCCAGCAGTGGCGGGAGCTCCTACAATGAGCAGTTCTTC
>TRBD1|TRBV7-2|TRBJ1-2|.|13
CASSLGTGEGYTF
TGTGCCAGCAGCTTAGGTACAGGGGAAGGCTACACCTTC
>.|TRBV28|TRBJ1-2|.|13
CASRLQSNYGYTF
TGTGCCAGCCGACTGCAAAGTAACTATGGCTACACCTTC
>TRBD1|TRBV10-3|TRBJ2-7|once|17
CAISEATGTGSSYEQYF
TGTGCCATCAGTGAGGCTACGGGGACAGGGTCCTCCTACGAGCAGTACTTC
>.|TRBV6-5|TRBJ2-7|.|13
CASSKQGSGEQYF
TGTGCCAGCAGTAAACAGGGTTCGGGCGAGCAGTACTTC
>.|TRBV6-4|TRBJ1-6|.|14
CASSDSTGNSPLHF
TGTGCCAGCAGTGACTCAACAGGGAATTCACCCCTCCACTTT
>.|TRBV7-2|TRBJ2-3|.|17
CASSLAGGGGISDTQYF
TGTGCCAGCAGCTTAGCCGGCGGGGGCGGGATCTCAGATACGCAGTATTTT
>TRBD1|TRBV11-2|TRBJ2-1|.|16
CASSLDPGQGYNEQFF
TGTGCCAGCAGCTTAGATCCGGGACAGGGGTACAATGAGCAGTTCTTC
>TRBD1|TRBV19|TRBJ1-4|.|14
CASSMRTGEEKLFF
TGTGCCAGTAGTATGAGGACAGGGGAAGAAAAACTGTTTTTT
>.|TRBV19|TRBJ1-1|once|14
CASRRVVANTEAFF
TGTGCCAGTAGGAGGGTGGTCGCGAACACTGAAGCTTTCTTT
>.|TRBV2|TRBJ1-5|.|13
CASSVEVNQPQHF
TGTGCCAGCAGTGTTGAGGTTAACCAGCCCCAGCATTTT
>.|TRBV24-1|TRBJ2-1|.|13
CATSSGGAREQFF
TGTGCCACCAGTTCAGGGGGGGCCAGAGAGCAGTTCTTC
>TRBD1|TRBV7-8|TRBJ2-4|.|17
CASSPNSGQGAKNIQYF
TGTGCCAGCAGCCCAAACTCGGGACAGGGGGCCAAAAACATTCAGTACTTC
>.|TRBV23-1|TRBJ2-6|once|17
CASSLKSQQSRANVLTF
TGCGCCAGCAGTTTAAAATCGCAACAAAGTCGGGCCAACGTCCTGACTTTC
>.|TRBV27|TRBJ1-5|.|15
CASSLKGGDGRPWHF
TGTGCCAGCAGTTTAAAAGGAGGAGACGGGCGGCCATGGCATTTT
>.|TRBV27|TRBJ1-4|.|17
CASSLRGSIATNEKLFF
TGTGCCAGCAGTTTACGGGGCAGCATTGCAACTAATGAAAAACTGTTTTTT
>.|TRBV9|TRBJ2-6|.|14
CASSPPSSYNVLTF
TGTGCCAGCAGCCCCCCGAGCAGTTACAACGTCCTGACTTTC
>.|TRBV9|TRBJ1-2|.|11
CASRDSAGYTF
TGTGCCAGCAGGGATTCCGCGGGCTACACCTTC
>TRBD1|TRBV3-1/TRBV3-2|TRBJ1-2|.|16
CASSQDETGGRGGYTF
TGTGCCAGCAGCCAAGATGAAACAGGGGGCAGAGGTGGCTACACCTTC
>TRBD1|TRBV5-5|TRBJ2-7|few|15
CASSEGQGHSYEQYF
TGTGCCAGCAGCGAGGGACAGGGGCACTCCTACGAGCAGTACTTC
>.|TRBV4-1|TRBJ2-6|.|15
CASSQGLTGANVLTF
TGCGCCAGCAGCCAAGGACTTACTGGGGCCAACGTCCTGACTTTC
>.|TRBV20-1|TRBJ1-2|.|11
CSAAHRDGYTF
TGCAGTGCTGCACACAGGGATGGCTACACCTTC
>.|TRBV2|TRBJ1-6|.|15
CASDPGRSYNSPLHF
TGTGCCAGCGACCCTGGGCGCTCCTATAATTCACCCCTCCACTTT
>TRBD2|TRBV11-3|TRBJ2-2|.|16
CASSLGGSGRSGELFF
TGTGCCAGCAGCTTGGGAGGTAGCGGGAGGTCCGGGGAGCTGTTTTTT
>.|TRBV7-2|TRBJ2-2|.|15
CASSLTQGLAGELFF
TGTGCCAGCAGCTTAACCCAAGGACTTGCCGGGGAGCTGTTTTTT
>.|TRBV27|TRBJ2-3|.|13
CASSLEQADTQYF
TGTGCCAGCAGTCTTGAGCAGGCAGATACGCAGTATTTT
>.|TRBV5-4|TRBJ2-7|.|15
CASSLSGGLAYEQYF
TGTGCCAGCAGCTTGTCTGGGGGTCTAGCCTACGAGCAGTACTTC
>TRBD1|TRBV7-9|TRBJ2-7|.|15
CASSPPNRGKDEQYF
TGTGCCAGCAGCCCGCCCAACAGGGGGAAGGACGAGCAGTACTTC
>TRBD1|TRBV10-3|TRBJ1-2|.|16
CAISVPGTGFNYGYTF
TGTGCCATCAGTGTACCCGGGACAGGGTTTAACTATGGCTACACCTTC
>.|TRBV5-4|TRBJ1-1|.|13
CASSMGGNTEAFF
TGTGCCAGCAGTATGGGGGGGAACACTGAAGCTTTCTTT
>.|TRBV7-9|TRBJ1-1|.|17
CASSPETLTAGRPEAFF
TGTGCCAGCAGCCCGGAAACTTTAACCGCAGGGAGGCCTGAAGCTTTCTTT
>.|TRBV19|TRBJ2-5|.|14
CASSTFSWEETQYF
TGTGCCAGTAGCACATTCTCGTGGGAGGAGACCCAGTACTTC
>TRBD1|TRBV10-1|TRBJ1-1|.|14
CASSEQGMNTEAFF
TGCGCCAGCAGTGAACAGGGGATGAACACTGAAGCTTTCTTT
>.|TRBV12-3/TRBV12-4|TRBJ1-2|once|12
CASSLLTGGYTF
TGTGCCAGCAGTTTATTAACAGGGGGCTACACCTTC
>TRBD2|TRBV19|TRBJ2-1|.|14
CASSHLAENNEQFF
TGTGCCAGCAGCCACCTAGCGGAGAACAATGAGCAGTTCTTC
>.|TRBV11-2|TRBJ1-3|once|12
CASSSGGNTIYF
TGTGCCAGCAGCTCCGGAGGAAACACCATATATTTT
>.|TRBV6-2/TRBV6-3|TRBJ2-7|.|16
CASSYSLASRNYEQYF
TGTGCCAGCAGTTACTCGCTTGCTAGCCGAAACTACGAGCAGTACTTC
>.|TRBV19|TRBJ1-2|.|15
CASSPQPGQHYGYTF
TGTGCCAGTAGTCCCCAACCCGGACAGCACTATGGCTACACCTTC
>.|TRBV11-2|TRBJ1-1|.|15
CASSPMMGGTTEAFF
TGTGCCAGCAGCCCCATGATGGGGGGAACTACTGAAGCTTTCTTT
>.|TRBV7-2|TRBJ1-6|.|15
CASSRDSPNNSPLHF
TGTGCCAGCAGCCGCGACAGTCCCAATAATTCACCCCTCCACTTT
>TRBD1|TRBV5-8|TRBJ1-2|.|11
CASRGPGQGWF
TGTGCCAGCAGGGGCCCGGGACAGGGTTGGTTC
>.|TRBV7-2|TRBJ2-7|.|17
CASSFDSGTPNSYEQYF
TGTGCCAGCAGCTTCGATTCCGGGACACCAAACTCCTACGAGCAGTACTTC
>.|TRBV9|TRBJ2-7|.|15
CASSSRGLVGSEQYF
TGTGCCAGCAGCTCCCGCGGGCTAGTCGGGAGTGAGCAGTACTTC
>.|TRBV18|TRBJ1-1|.|13
CASSPGNKAEAFF
TGTGCCAGCTCACCAGGTAACAAGGCTGAAGCTTTCTTT
>.|TRBV3-1/TRBV3-2|TRBJ1-6|.|15
CASSQGGPGQSPLHF
TGTGCCAGCAGCCAGGGTGGGCCAGGGCAATCACCCCTCCACTTT
>.|TRBV13|TRBJ2-7|.|15
CASRDGRQVSYEQYF
TGTGCCAGCAGGGATGGGAGACAGGTCTCCTACGAGCAGTACTTC
>.|TRBV7-9|TRBJ2-7|few|12
CASSLTGYEQYF
TGTGCCAGCAGCTTGACTGGCTACGAGCAGTACTTC
>.|TRBV7-9|TRBJ1-4|.|13
CASSAWDGEKLFF
TGTGCCAGCAGCGCATGGGACGGGGAAAAACTGTTTTTT
>TRBD2|TRBV5-1|TRBJ2-2|.|16
CASSLAGLANTGELFF
TGCGCCAGCAGCTTGGCCGGACTAGCGAACACCGGGGAGCTGTTTTTT
>.|TRBV7-9|TRBJ2-4|.|12
CASSPQPNFEYF
TGTGCCAGCAGCCCACAACCGAACTTCGAGTACTTC
>TRBD1|TRBV2|TRBJ1-2|once|13
CASRPDRYYGYTF
TGTGCCAGCAGACCGGACAGGTACTATGGCTACACCTTC
>TRBD2|TRBV5-1|TRBJ2-2|.|13
CASSWGGTGELFF
TGCGCCAGCAGCTGGGGGGGAACCGGGGAGCTGTTTTTT
>.|TRBV19|TRBJ1-5|.|15
CASTPGAGVNQPQHF
TGTGCCAGTACCCCTGGGGCAGGGGTGAATCAGCCCCAGCATTTT
>TRBD1|TRBV7-9|TRBJ1-2|once|16
CASSTKPGQGDYGYTF
TGTGCCAGCAGCACCAAGCCGGGACAGGGTGACTATGGCTACACCTTC